What follows are 18 T cell receptor beta chains derived from one specimen sequenced in a study of cytomegalovirus exposure and HLA in healthy donors. The PCR used 60 Vbeta and 13 Jbeta primers. Method: immunoSEQ multiplex PCR; TCRdb's copy keeps in-frame clones and lacks some. The sample carries 150,000 to 180,000 clones, approximately 72% recorded once. The sample consisted of PBMCs. The receptor source for this set is a young man in good health and CMV-seronegative.

The V call is TRBV4-2, the J call TRBJ2-2; D not certain. V lost 1 base and J lost 0, with 3 bases in between. The germline gives CDR1 LGHNA, CDR2 YNFKEQ. This CDR3 contains 14 residues. The CDR3 sequence: CASSQGPNTGELFF. CDR3 DNA: TGTGCCAGCAGCCAAGGGCCGAACACCGGGGAGCTGTTTTTT.

A note on this clone: The identical CDR3 is also encoded by other nucleotide sequences in the sample. This rearrangement joins TRBV4-1 to TRBJ2-5; 7 nucleotides match TRBD2. Germline V gene data show CDR1 as MGHRA and CDR2 as YSYEKL. The CDR3 is 15 residues long. The V and J ends lost 0 bases and 6 bases, in that order; junction bases with no gene match: 7. CDR3 region: CASSQDTGGGQTQYF. CDR3 nucleotide sequence: TGCGCCAGCAGCCAAGATACGGGGGGAGGACAGACCCAGTACTTC.

The V gene is TRBV2, the J gene TRBJ2-7, with TRBD1 identical over 7 bases. V trimming: 3 bases; J trimming: 0 bases; junction bases outside the gene matches: 2. CDR1 is SNHLY and CDR2 is FYNNEI in the germline V gene. The CDR3 has 14 residues. The CDR3 protein is CASSEDRSSYEQYF. In nucleotides, the CDR3 is TGTGCCAGCAGTGAGGACAGGTCCTCCTACGAGCAGTACTTC.

This chain connects TRBV7-2 to TRBJ2-7; D might be TRBD2 (5 bases). The V end lost 1 base, the J end lost 5 bases, and 12 bases lay between the germline ends. Per the germline V gene, CDR1 is SGHTA and CDR2 is FQGNSA. The CDR3 sequence is 14 residues long. CDR3 sequence reads: CASSLVTGYNEQYF. CDR3 coding DNA: TGTGCCAGCAGCTTAGTTACGGGGTACAACGAGCAGTACTTC.

The genes are TRBV6-5 and TRBJ2-5, with D tentatively TRBD2 (6 bases). This CDR3 is built from 15 residues. Trimming stripped 0 bases from V and 3 bases from J, with 11 bases between. From germline, CDR1 is MNHEY and CDR2 SVGAGI. The CDR3 DNA reads as TGTGCCAGCAGTTACTCGCCGACTAGTGAAGAGACCCAGTACTTC. Translated, it gives CASSYSPTSEETQYF.

This clone was detected only a few times. This chain links TRBV9 with TRBJ1-1, with 12 bases that match TRBD1. CDR1 and CDR2 (germline): SGDLS, YYNGEE. J lost 3 bases, V lost 4 bases, and 10 bases had no gene match. The CDR3 is made up of 17 amino acids. The CDR3 coding sequence is TGTGCCAGCAGCTCACGGGACAGGGGGCCTGGGGACACTGAAGCTTTCTTT. This encodes CASSSRDRGPGDTEAFF. Together with reference TRBV9 and TRBJ1-1, the CDR3 gives the full variable domain: DSGVTQTPKHLITATGQRVTLRCSPRSGDLSVYWYQQSLDQGLQFLIQYYNGEERAKGNILERFSAQQFPDLHSELNLSSLELGDSALYFCASSSRDRGPGDTEAFFGQGTRLTVV.

The chain combines TRBV5-5 with TRBJ1-4; D is perhaps TRBD1 (5 bases). The CDR3 runs to 13 residues. Trimming took off 4 bases at V and 11 bases at J, with 15 bases between the two ends. From germline, CDR1 is SGHKS and CDR2 YYEKEE (reference sequence). The CDR3 DNA is TGTGCCAGCAGCCGGGAGTGGGGGGACAAACTGTTTTTT. Amino acid sequence: CASSREWGDKLFF.

This chain uses TRBV6-5 with TRBJ2-1; TRBD1 might be the D (6 bases). Germline CDR1 reads MNHEY; CDR2 reads SVGAGI. With 6 bases removed from V and 6 bases from J, the gap between germline ends came to 15 bases. CDR3 length: 14 residues. The CDR3 loop reads CASRQGSRVNEQFF. CDR3 coding DNA: TGTGCCAGCAGACAGGGTTCTAGGGTCAATGAGCAGTTCTTC.

V usage is TRBV6-6 and J usage is TRBJ1-2, with D perhaps matching TRBD1 (6 bases). CDR1 and CDR2 from the germline V gene are MNHNY and SVGAGI (reference sequence). Trimming removed 5 bases at V and 7 bases at J, with 14 bases between. The CDR3 has 13 amino acids. CDR3 nucleotide sequence: TGTGCCAGCAGTCCAGGACAGCCCGGTGGCTACACCTTC. It yields the protein CASSPGQPGGYTF.

The chain links TRBV30 to TRBJ1-1; the D is unclear. Trimming cost V 2 bases and J 0 bases, with 4 bases left between them. The CDR3 is 12 residues long. The germline CDR1 and CDR2 sequences are GTSNPN and SVGIG (reference sequence). The CDR3 is CAWSSVNTEAFF. DNA for the CDR3: TGTGCCTGGAGTTCAGTGAACACTGAAGCTTTCTTT.

The J gene is TRBJ1-5, the V gene TRBV19, with TRBD1 matching 7 bases. Looked up from germline, CDR1 is LNHDA and CDR2 is SQIVND (reference sequence). V gave up 0 bases and J gave up 0 bases; unmatched junction bases: 17. The CDR3 covers 21 residues. This CDR3 is CASSIDLTAEGTAYSNQPQHF. The CDR3 DNA follows: TGTGCCAGTAGTATAGATCTTACCGCGGAGGGGACAGCTTATAGCAATCAGCCCCAGCATTTT. Full variable domain (outside the CDR3, taken from reference TRBV19 and TRBJ1-5): DGGITQSPKYLFRKEGQNVTLSCEQNLNHDAMYWYRQDPGQGLRLIYYSQIVNDFQKGDIAEGYSVSREKKESFPLTVTSAQKNPTAFYLCASSIDLTAEGTAYSNQPQHFGDGTRLSIL.

With respect to this clone: Different DNA sequences within this sample yield the same CDR3. The chain employs TRBV5-6 and TRBJ2-5, with 12 positions matching TRBD2. Germline V gives CDR1 SGHDT, CDR2 YYEEEE. The CDR3 runs to 15 residues. The J segment lost 2 bases and the V segment lost 1 base, leaving 0 bases of the junction unmatched. The CDR3 is CASSLTSGGQETQYF. CDR3 nucleotide sequence: TGTGCCAGCAGCTTGACTAGCGGGGGGCAAGAGACCCAGTACTTC.

The rearrangement links TRBV7-8 to TRBJ2-2; the match to TRBD2 covers 7 bases. Per germline, CDR1 SGHVS and CDR2 FQNEAQ. The CDR3 runs 13 residues. The trim removed 4 bases at V and 7 bases at J, leaving 3 bases unmatched. The CDR3 DNA reads TGTGCCAGCAGCTCCCGGGGGGTCGGGGAGCTGTTTTTT. Translated, it gives CASSSRGVGELFF.

This rearrangement joins TRBV4-3 to TRBJ1-3; D gene uncertain. The CDR3 length is 16 residues. Germline CDR1 and CDR2: LGHNA and YSLEER. V was cut by 0 bases and J by 4 bases, with 13 bases left in between. In DNA, the CDR3 is TGCGCCAGCAGCCAAGAAGACTGGGTGAGGGGAAACACCATATATTTT. Amino acid sequence: CASSQEDWVRGNTIYF.

V and J are TRBV2 and TRBJ1-6; TRBD1 might be the D (5 bases). The CDR3 length is 13 residues. Germline CDR1 SNHLY, CDR2 FYNNEI. Deletions cut 6 bases from V and 8 bases from J, with 11 bases between. In nucleotides, the CDR3 is TGTGCCAGCAGCCGGGAGGGGTATTCACCCCTCCACTTT. Its translation is CASSREGYSPLHF.

The chain uses TRBV19 and TRBJ1-6; D may be TRBD1 (6 bases). The CDR3 extends over 13 amino acids. Germline V CDR1 and CDR2: LNHDA, SQIVND (reference sequence). V shed 8 bases and J shed 10 bases, with 15 bases lying between them. Here the CDR3 reads CASSAGVGSPLHF. CDR3 bases: TGTGCCAGTTCGGCAGGGGTTGGGTCACCCCTCCACTTT.

The chain carries TRBV18 and TRBJ1-2; 8 bases map to TRBD1. V shed 3 bases and J 9 bases; nucleotides not matched to a gene: 3. This CDR3 is 12 amino acids long. CDR1 and CDR2 from the germline V gene are KGHSH and LQKENI. This CDR3 reads CASSPGTGSYTF. CDR3 bases: TGTGCCAGCTCACCCGGGACAGGAAGCTACACCTTC.

A single count supports this clone. The chain links TRBV7-9 to TRBJ2-3; D perhaps matches TRBD1 (5 bases). V lost 1 base and J lost 0, with 11 bases in between. Germline values: CDR1 SEHNR, CDR2 FQNEAQ (reference sequence). The CDR3 extends over 16 amino acids. CDR3 residues: CASSLGRVPSTDTQYF. The CDR3 DNA reads as TGTGCCAGCAGCTTAGGCAGGGTACCGAGCACAGATACGCAGTATTTT.